This TCR beta chain emerged from a study of patients and donors after allogeneic stem cell transplantation. MiXCR, applied by TCRdb to the RT-PCR reads, yields one record per CDR3 protein. The sample carries roughly 940,000 distinct CDR3 sequences, about a sixth recorded once. This clonotype has more than one count but fewer than ten. The CDR3 runs 18 residues. The ends were cut back, 2 bases at V and 6 bases at J, with 26 bases in the middle. Germline V gene data show CDR1 as DFQATT and CDR2 as SNEGSKA (reference sequence). This chain uses TRBV20-1 with TRBJ1-5, with a tentative D call TRBD1 (6 bases). The specimen sequenced was blood, either unsorted or a sorted T cell fraction (not recorded which). This clonotype was sampled from a human donor who was either an allogeneic HSCT recipient or a stem cell or donor lymphocyte infusion donor (not recorded which). It is not recorded whose cells these are; they may come from a transplant donor. The CDR3 DNA follows: TGCAGTGCTAGACGGGGGGCGCTTCCTAGAGATAGCGGTCAGCCCCAGCATTTT. Amino acids: CSARRGALPRDSGQPQHF.